The subject of this entry is one T cell receptor (beta chain). Its specificity is not known. A quantity of roughly 0.5 to 1 ug RNA underwent reverse transcription using random hexamers. Amplification of TCR beta CDR3 used immunoSEQ multiplex PCR across 54 Vbeta and 13 Jbeta. In TCRdb, the immunoSEQ multiplex PCR reads were re-called with MiXCR into one record per CDR3 protein. The repertoire has about 290,000 distinct CDR3 sequences, around 91% of them found once; the top ten carry under 0.2%. Trimming took 8 bases from V and 6 from J, leaving 17 bases between them. Germline CDR1 reads MNHEY; CDR2 reads SMNVEV (reference sequence). The CDR3 loop spans 13 amino acids. Sequencing targeted TCR beta in T cells from blood (CD8+ and CD4+). It was negative isolation that provided the CD8+ and CD4+ T cells, whereas TEMRA cells were enriched by FACS. This sample is drawn from a study of CD8 T cells in Susac syndrome. Findings and limits, study-wide: Individuals included in the TCR sequencing and HLA analysis were acknowledged by the study to be relatively few in number.

The sequence was obtained from a human donor with multiple sclerosis. The specimen sequenced was CD8+ T cells from PBMCs. V gene TRBV27 combines with J gene TRBJ2-7; possibly TRBD2 for D (6 bases). The CDR3: CASGGLVTSEQYF. CDR3 DNA: TGTGCCAGCGGGGGACTCGTCACCAGCGAGCAGTACTTC.